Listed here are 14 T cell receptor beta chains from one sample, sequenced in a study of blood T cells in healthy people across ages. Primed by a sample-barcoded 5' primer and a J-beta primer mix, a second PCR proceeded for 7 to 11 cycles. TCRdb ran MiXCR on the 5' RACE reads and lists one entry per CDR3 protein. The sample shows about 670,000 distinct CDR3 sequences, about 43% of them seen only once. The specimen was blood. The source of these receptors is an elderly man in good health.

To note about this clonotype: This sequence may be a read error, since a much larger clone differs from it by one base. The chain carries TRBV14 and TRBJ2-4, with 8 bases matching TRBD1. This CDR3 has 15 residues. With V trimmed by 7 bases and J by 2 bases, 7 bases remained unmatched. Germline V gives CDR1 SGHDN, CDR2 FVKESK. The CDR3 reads CASNPGGASKNIQYF. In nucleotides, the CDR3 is TGTGCCAGCAACCCAGGGGGCGCATCCAAAAACATTCAGTACTTC.

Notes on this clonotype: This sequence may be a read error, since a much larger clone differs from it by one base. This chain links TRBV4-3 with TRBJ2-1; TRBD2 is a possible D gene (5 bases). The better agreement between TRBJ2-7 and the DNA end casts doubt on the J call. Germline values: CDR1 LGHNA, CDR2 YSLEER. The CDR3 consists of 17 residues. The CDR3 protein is CASSPRSEGDSYNEQYF. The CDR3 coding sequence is TGCGCCAGCAGCCCCAGGTCCGAGGGAGACTCCTACAATGAGCAGTACTTC.

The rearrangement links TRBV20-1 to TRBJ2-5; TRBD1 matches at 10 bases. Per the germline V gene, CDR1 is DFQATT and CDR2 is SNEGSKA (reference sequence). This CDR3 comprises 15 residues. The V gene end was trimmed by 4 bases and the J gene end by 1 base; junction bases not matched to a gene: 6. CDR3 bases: TGCAGTGCTACCTGGGACAGGGGCATCCAAGAGACCCAGTACTTC. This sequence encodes CSATWDRGIQETQYF.

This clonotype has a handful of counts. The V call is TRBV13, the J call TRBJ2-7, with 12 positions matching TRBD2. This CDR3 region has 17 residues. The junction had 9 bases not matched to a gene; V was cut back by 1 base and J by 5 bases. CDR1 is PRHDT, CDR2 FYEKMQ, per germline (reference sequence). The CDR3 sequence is CASSLVGLAGGPDEQYF. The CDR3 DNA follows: TGTGCCAGCAGCTTAGTCGGGCTAGCGGGAGGGCCTGACGAGCAGTACTTC.

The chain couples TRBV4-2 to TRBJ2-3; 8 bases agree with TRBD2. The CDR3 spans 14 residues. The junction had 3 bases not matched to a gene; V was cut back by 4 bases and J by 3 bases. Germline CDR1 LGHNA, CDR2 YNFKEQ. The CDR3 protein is CASSRSGRTDTQYF. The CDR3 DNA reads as TGTGCCAGCAGCCGAAGCGGGAGAACAGATACGCAGTATTTT.

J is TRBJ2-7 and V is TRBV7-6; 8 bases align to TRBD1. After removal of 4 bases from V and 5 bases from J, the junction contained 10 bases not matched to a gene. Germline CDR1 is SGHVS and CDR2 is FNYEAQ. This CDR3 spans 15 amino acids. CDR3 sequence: CASSSTRAGGNEQYF. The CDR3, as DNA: TGTGCCAGCAGCTCTACGAGGGCAGGGGGCAACGAGCAGTACTTC.

The CDR3 DNA reads TGTGCCAGCAGCTTGTCAGGGGAGGGAGAGACCCAGTACTTC. Translation gives CASSLSGEGETQYF. The chain recombines TRBV7-7 with TRBJ2-5; maybe TRBD2 (7 bases). V lost 3 bases to trimming and J lost 4 bases, with 12 bases between them. Germline values: CDR1 SSHAT, CDR2 FNYEAQ (reference sequence). The CDR3 has 14 amino acids.

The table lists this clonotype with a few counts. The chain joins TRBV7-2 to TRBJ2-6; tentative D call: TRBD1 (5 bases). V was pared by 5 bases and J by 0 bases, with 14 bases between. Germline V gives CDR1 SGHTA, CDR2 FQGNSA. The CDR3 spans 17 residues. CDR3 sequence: CASSPNPQGSGANVLTF. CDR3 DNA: TGTGCCAGCAGCCCCAACCCGCAGGGCTCTGGGGCCAACGTCCTGACTTTC.

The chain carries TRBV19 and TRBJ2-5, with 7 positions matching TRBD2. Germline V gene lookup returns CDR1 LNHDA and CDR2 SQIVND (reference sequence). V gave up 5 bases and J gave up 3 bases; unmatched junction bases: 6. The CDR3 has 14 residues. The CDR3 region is CASSPGLLEETQYF. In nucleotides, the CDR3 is TGTGCCAGTAGTCCGGGACTACTGGAAGAGACCCAGTACTTC.

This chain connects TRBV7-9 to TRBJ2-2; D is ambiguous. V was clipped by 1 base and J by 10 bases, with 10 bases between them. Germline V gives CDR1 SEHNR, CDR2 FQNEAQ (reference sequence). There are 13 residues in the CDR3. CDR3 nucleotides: TGTGCCAGCAGCTTAGAAGGGTTCGTGGAGCTGTTTTTT. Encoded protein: CASSLEGFVELFF. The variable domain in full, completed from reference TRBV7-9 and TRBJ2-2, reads DTGVSQNPRHKITKRGQNVTFRCDPISEHNRLYWYRQTLGQGPEFLTYFQNEAQLEKSRLLSDRFSAERPKGSFSTLEIQRTEQGDSAMYLCASSLEGFVELFFGEGSRLTVL.

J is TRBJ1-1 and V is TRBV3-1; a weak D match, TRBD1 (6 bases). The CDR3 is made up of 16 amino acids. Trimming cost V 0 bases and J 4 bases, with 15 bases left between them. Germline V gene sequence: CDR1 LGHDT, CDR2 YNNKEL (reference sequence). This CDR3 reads CASSQDPGARGTEAFF. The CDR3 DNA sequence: TGTGCCAGCAGCCAAGACCCGGGGGCGCGTGGCACTGAAGCTTTCTTT.

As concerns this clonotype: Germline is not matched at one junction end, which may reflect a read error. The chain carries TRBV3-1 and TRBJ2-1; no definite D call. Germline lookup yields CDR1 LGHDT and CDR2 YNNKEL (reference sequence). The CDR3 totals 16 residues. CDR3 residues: CTSSQRFPRLDGEQFF. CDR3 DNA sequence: TGTACCAGCAGCCAACGGTTCCCCCGGCTCGACGGTGAGCAGTTCTTC.

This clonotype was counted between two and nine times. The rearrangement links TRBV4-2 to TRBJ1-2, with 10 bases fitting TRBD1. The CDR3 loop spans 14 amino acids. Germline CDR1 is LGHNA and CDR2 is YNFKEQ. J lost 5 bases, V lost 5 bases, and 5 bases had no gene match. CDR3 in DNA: TGTGCCAGCAGCTCGACAGGGGGCGCGTATGGCTACACCTTC. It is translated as CASSSTGGAYGYTF.

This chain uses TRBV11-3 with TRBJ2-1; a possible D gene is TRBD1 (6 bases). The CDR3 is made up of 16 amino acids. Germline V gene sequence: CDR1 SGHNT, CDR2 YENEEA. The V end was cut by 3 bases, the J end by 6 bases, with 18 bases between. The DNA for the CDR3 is TGTGCCAGCAGCTTGAAGAGCGTCAGGGGCCCCAATGAGCAGTTCTTC. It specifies CASSLKSVRGPNEQFF.